What follows describes a single T cell receptor (beta chain). It differs at one base from a far larger clone, so likely a read error. The trim removed 4 bases at V and 2 bases at J, leaving 10 bases unmatched. The CDR3 runs to 16 residues. Germline V CDR1 and CDR2: SGHRS, YFSETQ. Produced via immunoSEQ multiplex PCR; TCRdb's table is partial and in-frame only. The sample includes 15,000 or so clones, under 75% seen only once; the top ten take 14%. This record comes from a study of T cells after somatic rescue of genetic block. The receptor was isolated from a boy aged 10-17 years. Sequenced: peripheral blood mononuclear cells (PBMCs). The chain uses TRBV5-1 and TRBJ2-5, with TRBD2 identical over 8 bases. The CDR3 coding sequence is TGCGCCAGCAGCCCGGGTGCGGGGGGCCATCAAGAGACCCAGTACTTC. Translation: CASSPGAGGHQETQYF.